This T cell receptor beta chain was captured in a study of T cell clones after liver transplantation. Overall study context: A pre-transplant mixed lymphocyte reaction with TCRbeta sequencing defined graft-donor-reactive clones followed in post-transplant blood. Patients counted as tolerant after at least one year off all immunosuppression, enzymes not exceeding twice normal.

This clone was counted many times. Libraries were prepared by immunoSEQ multiplex PCR; TCRdb keeps only in-frame clonotypes and omits some of them. The repertoire consists of tens of thousands of clones, with 70% to 75% occurring once and the leading ten covering roughly 15%. V was clipped by 4 bases and J by 0 bases; unmatched bases: 8. Germline V CDR1 and CDR2: SGHRS, YFSETQ. The CDR3 is 17 residues long. The sequence was collected from a human donor who received a liver transplant. The sample in question was CD4+ T cells from blood, obtained before liver transplant. The chain recombines TRBV5-1 with TRBJ1-3; TRBD1 aligns across 9 bases. CDR3 sequence: CASSLRTGEVSGNTIYF. In DNA, the CDR3 is TGCGCCAGCAGCCTACGGACAGGGGAAGTCTCTGGAAACACCATATATTTT.